This TCR beta chain appears in the sequencing data of a study of blood T cell repertoires in COVID-19. In the study overall: Material from acute and convalescent COVID-19 was sourced from the United States, Italy and Spain. T cells, B-cell-depleted T cells, or PBMCs supplied cDNA or gDNA.

As handled by the study authors: From reference gene primer amplification, estimates of nucleated cell counts were derived. Repertoires were generated with immunoSEQ multiplex PCR, while TCRdb's copy carries only in-frame clones and drops some. That table gives V, J and clone size, and the DNA gave D and trimming. The sample records approximately 440,000 clones, about 91% being singletons. It was during active infection that Seattle patients were enrolled and then longitudinally followed. CDR3 length: 16 residues. The germline V gene has CDR1 SGHTA and CDR2 FQGTGA. Trimming shortened V by 1 base and J by 5 bases, and 12 bases separated the two germline ends.

Sequences were obtained from peripheral blood. The rearrangement uses TRBV7-3 and TRBJ1-6; D perhaps matches TRBD1 (6 bases). The clonotype comes from a woman aged 45 to 65 with COVID-19, enrolled during active disease. The CDR3 here is CASSLRGGGNNSPLHF. The CDR3 DNA follows: TGTGCCAGCAGCTTAAGGGGGGGCGGCAATAATTCACCCCTCCACTTT.